This is a list of T cell receptor beta chains from one sample in a study of blood T cells in healthy people across ages. TCRdb re-derived calls from the 5' RACE reads in MiXCR, one entry per CDR3 protein. The sample lists some 900,000 distinct CDR3 sequences, about 44% occurring once. The sample comprised blood. These receptors were taken from a man between 25 and 39 years old in good health. Both conserved end residues are part of each CDR3. The order of the fields is clone size, D gene, CDR3 length, J gene, V gene, CDR3 DNA, CDR3 protein. D genes are given only for firm matches. The size of a clone is reported for some rows only, either as once, few or many, or as a class for expanded clones.

clone size: NA; D gene: NA; CDR3 length: 14; J gene: TRBJ1-1; V gene: TRBV20-1; CDR3 DNA: TGCAGTGCTGGGGAGGCAGGTATGAACACTGAAGCTTTCTTT; CDR3 protein: CSAGEAGMNTEAFF
clone size: NA; D gene: TRBD1; CDR3 length: 17; J gene: TRBJ2-6; V gene: TRBV6-1; CDR3 DNA: TGTGCCAGCAGTGCGACAGGGTTAAGGACTGGGGCCAACGTCCTGACTTTC; CDR3 protein: CASSATGLRTGANVLTF
clone size: NA; D gene: TRBD2; CDR3 length: 14; J gene: TRBJ2-5; V gene: TRBV28; CDR3 DNA: TGTGCCAGCAGCAAACCGGGGGGAGCAGAGACCCAGTACTTC; CDR3 protein: CASSKPGGAETQYF
clone size: NA; D gene: NA; CDR3 length: 14; J gene: TRBJ1-4; V gene: TRBV5-5; CDR3 DNA: TGTGCCAGCAGCTTAGTAGCGGGAAATGAAAAACTGTTTTTT; CDR3 protein: CASSLVAGNEKLFF
clone size: NA; D gene: NA; CDR3 length: 16; J gene: TRBJ2-3; V gene: TRBV6-2/TRBV6-3; CDR3 DNA: TGTGCCAGCAGCCGCGGAGGCGGGGTACGACCAGATACGCAGTATTTT; CDR3 protein: CASSRGGGVRPDTQYF
clone size: NA; D gene: TRBD1; CDR3 length: 16; J gene: TRBJ2-6; V gene: TRBV6-1; CDR3 DNA: TGTGCCAGCAGTGTCAGGGGGCTAGCTGGGGCCAACGTCCTGACTTTC; CDR3 protein: CASSVRGLAGANVLTF
clone size: few; D gene: TRBD1; CDR3 length: 14; J gene: TRBJ1-2; V gene: TRBV7-3; CDR3 DNA: TGTGCCAGCAGCCCAGACAGGGAGCTCTATGGCTACACCTTC; CDR3 protein: CASSPDRELYGYTF
clone size: NA; D gene: NA; CDR3 length: 14; J gene: TRBJ1-5; V gene: TRBV6-2/TRBV6-3; CDR3 DNA: TGTGCCAGCGCTTCTCAGCCTAGCAATCAGCCCCAGCATTTT; CDR3 protein: CASASQPSNQPQHF
clone size: NA; D gene: NA; CDR3 length: 11; J gene: TRBJ1-2; V gene: TRBV28; CDR3 DNA: TGTGCTGGGGGGGATAACTATGGCTACACCTTC; CDR3 protein: CAGGDNYGYTF
clone size: many; D gene: NA; CDR3 length: 16; J gene: TRBJ2-5; V gene: TRBV11-2; CDR3 DNA: TGTGCCAGCAGCTTAGGGTTCAGGACGGTTCAAGAGACCCAGTACTTC; CDR3 protein: CASSLGFRTVQETQYF
clone size: NA; D gene: NA; CDR3 length: 18; J gene: TRBJ2-7; V gene: TRBV7-6; CDR3 DNA: TGTGCCAGCAGCTTAGTCGAGGCCAGGCGGGGCAGCTCCTACGAGCAGTACTTC; CDR3 protein: CASSLVEARRGSSYEQYF
clone size: NA; D gene: TRBD1; CDR3 length: 14; J gene: TRBJ2-1; V gene: TRBV25-1; CDR3 DNA: TGTGCCAGCAGTGACGTGACAGGGCCGAATGAGCAGTTCTTC; CDR3 protein: CASSDVTGPNEQFF
clone size: NA; D gene: TRBD1; CDR3 length: 15; J gene: TRBJ1-4; V gene: TRBV7-9; CDR3 DNA: TGTGCCAGCAGCCGATGGACAGGGACTAATGAAAAACTGTTTTTT; CDR3 protein: CASSRWTGTNEKLFF
clone size: NA; D gene: NA; CDR3 length: 13; J gene: TRBJ2-1; V gene: TRBV16; CDR3 DNA: TGTGCCAGCGGGATCGATCCCTACAATGAGCAGTTCTTC; CDR3 protein: CASGIDPYNEQFF
clone size: few; D gene: TRBD2; CDR3 length: 16; J gene: TRBJ2-3; V gene: TRBV7-9; CDR3 DNA: TGTGCCAGCAACAAAGGACTAGCGGGGAACACAGATACGCAGTATTTT; CDR3 protein: CASNKGLAGNTDTQYF